Each of the 11 T cell receptor beta chains below was sequenced from the same sample in a study of blood T cell repertoires in COVID-19 (dated by TCRdb to between 2020 and 2021). Preparation of the library involved the immunoSEQ multiplex PCR assay. The immuneACCESS repertoire file appears here via TCRdb, limited to in-frame rearrangements. These files lack a portion of the clones; in checked studies, under half of the deficit traces to unresolved V genes, and the cause of the others is not known. The sample contains around 200,000 clones, roughly 89% of them found a single time. Approximately 6.2% of the sample is held by the ten biggest clonotypes. Sequencing input: peripheral blood. Source of these receptors: a man in his sixties who had recovered from COVID-19.

The J gene is TRBJ2-7, the V gene TRBV18; D is perhaps TRBD1 (5 bases). CDR1 is KGHSH, CDR2 LQKENI, per germline. Trimming removed 1 base at V and 5 bases at J, with 6 bases between. The CDR3 is 12 residues long. The CDR3 protein is CASSPQGHEQYF. CDR3 coding DNA: TGTGCCAGCTCACCACAGGGGCACGAGCAGTACTTC.

CDR3: CASQTQGNMNTEAFF. The CDR3, as DNA: TGTGCCAGCCAGACACAGGGGAATATGAACACTGAAGCTTTCTTT. This rearrangement joins TRBV10-3 to TRBJ1-1; TRBD1 matches 7 bases. Trimming cost V 10 bases and J 0 bases; bases outside gene matches: 11. The CDR3 is 15 residues long. Germline CDR1 ENHRY, CDR2 SYGVKD.

The V gene is TRBV27, the J gene TRBJ1-4, with D maybe TRBD1 (5 bases). In germline, CDR1 is MNHEY, CDR2 SMNVEV (reference sequence). V lost 5 bases and J 0 bases, leaving 13 bases between the germline ends. CDR3 length: 16 amino acids. The CDR3 loop is CASSPIDSATNEKLFF. CDR3 DNA: TGTGCCAGCAGTCCAATAGACAGTGCAACTAATGAAAAACTGTTTTTT.

The chain joins TRBV12-3 or TRBV12-4 to TRBJ1-2; a possible D gene is TRBD1 (6 bases). The ends were cut back, 4 bases at V and 4 bases at J, with 10 bases in the middle. The CDR3 is made up of 13 amino acids. CDR3 DNA sequence: TGTGCCAGCAGTTCGCGGGGGCTCTATGGCTACACCTTC. Translated: CASSSRGLYGYTF.

The chain is built from TRBV18 and TRBJ1-6, with a possible D match to TRBD1 (6 bases). CDR1 is KGHSH and CDR2 is LQKENI in the germline V gene. The V and J ends lost 4 bases and 18 bases respectively, with 16 bases between them. CDR3 length equals 12 residues. The CDR3 nucleotides are TGTGCCAGCTCACTCGACCTACAGGGTACCCACTTT. Encoded protein: CASSLDLQGTHF.

CDR3 DNA sequence: TGTGCCAGCTCACCACCGGGACAATATTATAATTCACCCCTCCACTTT. Its protein is CASSPPGQYYNSPLHF. The V gene is TRBV18, the J gene TRBJ1-6; tentative D call: TRBD1 (6 bases). The CDR3 sequence is 16 residues long. Between the trimmed V and J ends, which lost 0 bases and 4 bases, there was a span of 10 bases. In germline, CDR1 is KGHSH, CDR2 LQKENI.

This clone was counted a few times. The chain combines TRBV12-5 with TRBJ1-4; TRBD1 agrees at 9 bases. Germline CDR1 and CDR2: LGHNT and FRNRAP. The CDR3 contains 15 residues. Trimming cost V 6 bases and J 6 bases; bases outside gene matches: 8. The CDR3 nucleotides read TGTGCTAGTGGCTTCGCCGGGACAGGGTATGAAAAACTGTTTTTT. Translating it yields CASGFAGTGYEKLFF.

The chain links TRBV4-3 to TRBJ2-1; 15 bases are a match to TRBD2. Germline-derived CDR1 and CDR2 are LGHNA and YSLEER. Trimming cost V 0 bases and J 4 bases; bases outside gene matches: 7. The CDR3 runs 19 residues. The CDR3 region is CASSQDHGLAGGRYNEQFF. For the CDR3, the DNA is TGCGCCAGCAGCCAAGATCACGGACTAGCGGGGGGGCGGTACAATGAGCAGTTCTTC.

The chain has TRBV25-1 and TRBJ1-1, with 7 bases lining up with TRBD1. This CDR3 contains 14 residues. Germline-derived CDR1 and CDR2 are MGHDK and SYGVNS. V lost 5 bases to trimming and J lost 4 bases; unmatched junction nucleotides: 7. The CDR3 DNA follows: TGTGCCAGCAGTAGGCCGGGGACAGTCACTGAAGCTTTCTTT. This encodes CASSRPGTVTEAFF.

The rearrangement uses TRBV5-5 and TRBJ2-3; TRBD2 aligns across 10 bases. Germline-derived CDR1 and CDR2 are SGHKS and YYEKEE (reference sequence). The CDR3 has 16 amino acids. V shed 1 base, J shed 2 bases, and the junction held 4 bases outside the gene matches. The DNA of the CDR3 is TGTGCCAGCAGCTTGAGTCTAGCGGGAGCCACAGATACGCAGTATTTT. Translated: CASSLSLAGATDTQYF.

This chain uses TRBV3-1 (or the pseudogene TRBV3-2) with TRBJ2-5, with TRBD2 identical over 10 bases. The length of the CDR3 is 21 residues. J gave up 1 base and V 4 bases, and 21 bases lay outside the gene matches. Germline V CDR1 and CDR2: LGHDT, YNNKEL (reference sequence). CDR3 nucleotides: TGTGCCAGCAGCCCCCTCCTGGCCGGGACTAGCGCCAGATTTTTCCAAGAGACCCAGTACTTC. As protein: CASSPLLAGTSARFFQETQYF.